This record concerns one TCR beta chain sequence. These data are taken from a study of sequential checkpoint blockade in melanoma. Treatment: randomized to nivolumab then ipilimumab (arm A) or the reverse (arm B). PBMC sorting kept live CD3+CD8+ cells without CD19 or CD56. V was clipped by 3 bases and J by 2 bases; unmatched bases: 4. This CDR3 has 16 amino acids. Germline assignment: CDR1 SGHVS and CDR2 FQNEAQ. The protocol was immunoSEQ multiplex PCR, while the TCRdb copy is restricted to in-frame clones and leaves out a portion. The data contain about 17,000 clones, roughly 66% of them seen just once; the ten biggest clones take up approximately 17%.

The chain is built from TRBV7-8 and TRBJ1-5, with 10 nucleotides matching TRBD1. The sample consisted of CD8+ T cells sorted from blood (inferred from file names), taken from a patient given nivolumab and ipilimumab in sequence. This clonotype was obtained from a human donor with melanoma. CDR3 sequence: CASSLAGTGGNQPQHF. DNA for the CDR3: TGTGCCAGCAGCTTGGCCGGGACAGGGGGCAATCAGCCCCAGCATTTT.